This T cell receptor beta chain was recorded in a study of shared clonotypes between healthy human individuals. Study conclusions and caveats: Larger estimated richness was generally seen in naive subsets than in memory subsets. Approximately 4.6% of naive CD4 clonotypes were shared across four donors. Shared clonotypes across all four donors exceeded non-shared ones in generation probability.

Turning to this clone: Its specificity is not known.

Generated by immunoSEQ multiplex PCR, the TCRdb table keeps only in-frame clones and is missing some. The top ten hold 0.1% to 0.15% of the sample, which has some 2.1 million clones, over 85% seen once. Losses at the gene ends were 1 base for V and 0 bases for J; bases not matched to a gene: 5. The CDR3 spans 17 residues. The germline V gene has CDR1 SGHAT and CDR2 FQNNGV. The chain has TRBV11-2 and TRBJ2-4; TRBD1 matches at 8 bases. This clonotype was sampled from a man younger than 35 in good health. Sequencing was done on a sample of naive CD4+ T cells sorted from blood. Subset indicated: CD45RA+ positively selected. CDR3 nucleotides: TGTGCCAGCAGCTTAGCCCCCGACAGGGGAGCCAAAAACATTCAGTACTTC. The encoded protein is CASSLAPDRGAKNIQYF.